Following are 22 T cell receptor beta chains from one sample sequenced in a study of technical replicates of blood from several donors. Assay used: immunoSEQ multiplex PCR; TCRdb lists only in-frame clones, some missing. In the table there are around 76,000 clones, about nine tenths of which are singletons. The specimen was T cells isolated from PBMCs. The receptors here all came from a human donor in good health.

This clone was found a few times. The gene calls are TRBV19 and TRBJ2-1, with 7 bases lining up with TRBD1. This CDR3 spans 16 amino acids. From germline, CDR1 is LNHDA and CDR2 SQIVND (reference sequence). J was trimmed by 2 bases and V by 6 bases; bases with no gene match: 10. The chain's CDR3 is CASRSKQGIAYNEQFF. CDR3 nucleotide sequence: TGTGCCAGTAGATCCAAACAGGGGATTGCCTACAATGAGCAGTTCTTC. Drawing the rest from reference TRBV19 and TRBJ2-1, the complete variable domain is DGGITQSPKYLFRKEGQNVTLSCEQNLNHDAMYWYRQDPGQGLRLIYYSQIVNDFQKGDIAEGYSVSREKKESFPLTVTSAQKNPTAFYLCASRSKQGIAYNEQFFGPGTRLTVL.

The V call is TRBV4-1, the J call TRBJ2-7; D is possibly TRBD2 (7 bases). With 4 bases removed from V and 6 bases from J, the gap between germline ends came to 13 bases. The germline CDR1 and CDR2 sequences are MGHRA and YSYEKL. CDR3 size: 13 residues. This CDR3 is CASSPLGGAEQYF. The CDR3, as DNA: TGCGCCAGCAGCCCGCTGGGGGGGGCCGAGCAGTACTTC.

The chain joins TRBV7-9 to TRBJ2-7, with a tentative D call TRBD1 (5 bases). The length of the CDR3 is 15 residues. V lost 4 bases to trimming and J lost 3 bases, with 16 bases between them. CDR1 is SEHNR, CDR2 FQNEAQ, per germline (reference sequence). This chain's CDR3 is CASSSPKTADYEQYF. Written as DNA, the CDR3 is TGTGCCAGCAGCTCCCCCAAGACAGCCGACTACGAGCAGTACTTC.

J is TRBJ2-2 and V is TRBV19; TRBD2 is a possible D gene (5 bases). V lost 2 bases and J lost 1, with 14 bases in between. The germline CDR1 and CDR2 sequences are LNHDA and SQIVND (reference sequence). The CDR3 runs 17 residues. In DNA, the CDR3 is TGTGCCAGTAGTATAAGTTGGGTCCGGGAGAACACCGGGGAGCTGTTTTTT. This sequence encodes CASSISWVRENTGELFF.

The chain recombines TRBV25-1 with TRBJ1-4; D is ambiguous. The germline V and J ends were trimmed by 2 bases and 6 bases, with 10 bases remaining between them. CDR3 length: 14 amino acids. Germline V CDR1 and CDR2: MGHDK, SYGVNS. The CDR3 coding sequence is TGTGCCAGCAGTGAAGGTACCCGGGATGAAAAACTGTTTTTT. It is translated as CASSEGTRDEKLFF.

The chain joins TRBV6-5 to TRBJ1-4, with TRBD1 matching over 10 bases. The CDR3 totals 15 residues. J gave up 7 bases and V 1 base, and 3 bases lay outside the gene matches. The germline CDR1 and CDR2 sequences are MNHEY and SVGAGI. Written as DNA, the CDR3 is TGTGCCAGCAGTTACTTAGGACAGGGGGGTGAAAAACTGTTTTTT. Translation: CASSYLGQGGEKLFF.

The CDR3 loop is CASSSSGRTYEQYF. Here the CDR3 DNA reads TGCGCCAGCAGTTCTAGCGGGAGAACCTACGAGCAGTACTTC. This chain connects TRBV10-2 to TRBJ2-7, with 10 bases fitting TRBD2. The J segment lost 2 bases and the V segment lost 5 bases, leaving 3 bases of the junction unmatched. The CDR3 spans 14 residues. Germline V lookup: CDR1 WSHSY, CDR2 SAAADI.

A few counts support this clone. The chain carries TRBV5-4 and TRBJ1-1; D uncertain. Germline V gene lookup returns CDR1 SGHNT and CDR2 YYREEE (reference sequence). The CDR3 is 14 amino acids. Trimming pared 0 bases from V and 1 base from J, leaving 7 bases between. DNA for the CDR3: TGTGCCAGCAGCTTGGACACCAAGAACACTGAAGCTTTCTTT. This translates into CASSLDTKNTEAFF.

J is TRBJ2-3 and V is TRBV5-5; TRBD2 matches at 7 bases. The V gene's germline CDR1 is SGHKS and CDR2 YYEKEE (reference sequence). Losses at the gene ends were 7 bases for V and 6 bases for J; bases not matched to a gene: 17. The CDR3 sequence is 16 residues long. The CDR3 loop is CASGLLGGGLEDTQYF. Written as DNA, the CDR3 is TGTGCCAGCGGGCTCTTGGGGGGGGGTCTAGAGGATACGCAGTATTTT.

The genes are TRBV7-9 and TRBJ2-6; D gene ambiguous. Trimming shortened V by 5 bases and J by 0 bases, and 11 bases separated the two germline ends. In germline, CDR1 is SEHNR, CDR2 FQNEAQ (reference sequence). The CDR3 covers 16 residues. In DNA form, the CDR3 reads TGTGCCAGCAGCCCATCGCCGGGCTCTGGGGCCAACGTCCTGACTTTC. This encodes CASSPSPGSGANVLTF.

The chain is built from TRBV5-1 and TRBJ2-7; the D gene is possibly TRBD1 (5 bases). V was pared by 0 bases and J by 0 bases, with 7 bases between. Germline values: CDR1 SGHRS, CDR2 YFSETQ. This CDR3 is built from 14 residues. The CDR3 sequence is CASSLVGASYEQYF. The CDR3 coding sequence is TGCGCCAGCAGCTTGGTTGGGGCCTCCTACGAGCAGTACTTC.

The V gene is TRBV6-5, the J gene TRBJ2-7; 9 nucleotides line up with TRBD1. CDR1 is MNHEY, CDR2 SVGAGI, per germline. V was pared by 6 bases and J by 3 bases, with 3 bases of the junction left unmatched. CDR3 length: 13 amino acids. The CDR3 is CASSKDRGYEQYF. The CDR3 coding sequence is TGTGCCAGCAGCAAGGACAGGGGCTACGAGCAGTACTTC.

Concerning this clone itself: Other nucleotide sequences from this sample produce the same CDR3. The rearrangement uses TRBV7-9 and TRBJ2-7, with 8 bases matching TRBD1. The CDR3 runs 14 residues. The germline V gene encodes CDR1 SEHNR and CDR2 FQNEAQ (reference sequence). Unmatched junction bases numbered 7, after V lost 3 bases and J lost 6 bases. The CDR3: CASSLQGALSEQYF. The CDR3, as DNA: TGTGCCAGCAGCTTGCAGGGGGCCCTTTCCGAGCAGTACTTC.

V and J are TRBV11-2 and TRBJ2-2; possibly TRBD2 for D (7 bases). Per germline, CDR1 SGHAT and CDR2 FQNNGV. V was shortened by 3 bases and J by 5 bases, with 16 bases between the two germline ends. This CDR3 region has 16 residues. The CDR3 region has the DNA TGTGCCAGCAGCTTGATCGGGGGGCGCGGAACCGGGGAGCTGTTTTTT. Its protein product is CASSLIGGRGTGELFF.

In its sample, this clone was seen once. This chain uses TRBV9 with TRBJ1-2; unclear D gene. Germline assignment: CDR1 SGDLS and CDR2 YYNGEE. V was pared by 0 bases and J by 1 base, with 7 bases between. CDR3 length: 14 amino acids. The CDR3 sequence is CASSVAHSNYGYTF. The CDR3 DNA follows: TGTGCCAGCAGCGTAGCGCACAGTAACTATGGCTACACCTTC. The full variable domain, in which reference TRBV9 and TRBJ1-2 provide the parts outside the CDR3, is DSGVTQTPKHLITATGQRVTLRCSPRSGDLSVYWYQQSLDQGLQFLIQYYNGEERAKGNILERFSAQQFPDLHSELNLSSLELGDSALYFCASSVAHSNYGYTFGSGTRLTVV.

V is TRBV11-3 and J is TRBJ1-2, with a tentative D call TRBD1 (5 bases). V was shortened by 5 bases and J by 2 bases, with 18 bases between the two germline ends. Looked up from germline, CDR1 is SGHNT and CDR2 is YENEEA. CDR3 size: 16 residues. The CDR3 sequence is CASSPGLLTGNYGYTF. The CDR3 region has the DNA TGTGCCAGCAGCCCGGGACTCCTCACCGGGAACTATGGCTACACCTTC. Complete variable domain (other parts from reference TRBV11-3 and TRBJ1-2): EAGVVQSPRYKIIEKKQPVAFWCNPISGHNTLYWYLQNLGQGPELLIRYENEEAVDDSQLPKDRFSAERLKGVDSTLKIQPAELGDSAVYLCASSPGLLTGNYGYTFGSGTRLTVV.

J is TRBJ2-7 and V is TRBV4-2; 8 positions agree with TRBD1. The CDR3 runs 17 residues. Trimming cost V 4 bases and J 5 bases; bases outside gene matches: 16. In germline, CDR1 is LGHNA, CDR2 YNFKEQ. This CDR3 reads CASSPLTTRTGKNEQYF. Here the CDR3 DNA reads TGTGCCAGCAGCCCCCTAACTACCAGGACAGGGAAGAACGAGCAGTACTTC.

V is TRBV5-1 and J is TRBJ2-1, with TRBD2 matching 9 bases. Losses at the gene ends were 0 bases for V and 0 bases for J; bases not matched to a gene: 7. The CDR3 spans 18 residues. Per the germline V gene, CDR1 is SGHRS and CDR2 is YFSETQ. The CDR3 loop is CASSLAEAGGLSYNEQFF. The CDR3 nucleotides are TGCGCCAGCAGCTTGGCCGAAGCGGGGGGCCTCTCCTACAATGAGCAGTTCTTC. The whole variable domain, filled in from reference TRBV5-1 and TRBJ2-1, reads KAGVTQTPRYLIKTRGQQVTLSCSPISGHRSVSWYQQTPGQGLQFLFEYFSETQRNKGNFPGRFSGRQFSNSRSEMNVSTLELGDSALYLCASSLAEAGGLSYNEQFFGPGTRLTVL.

This sequence joins TRBV5-6 and TRBJ2-7; 10 bases align to TRBD2. This CDR3 contains 15 residues. CDR1 is SGHDT, CDR2 YYEEEE, per germline. J gave up 3 bases and V 2 bases, and 5 bases lay outside the gene matches. CDR3 bases: TGTGCCAGCAGCTTAACTAGCGGGATGTTCTACGAGCAGTACTTC. Translating gives CASSLTSGMFYEQYF.

The chain employs TRBV9 and TRBJ2-7; TRBD2 aligns across 11 bases. Germline trimming cut 3 bases from V and 3 bases from J; bases unmatched to any gene: 14. The germline V gene encodes CDR1 SGDLS and CDR2 YYNGEE. The CDR3 totals 18 residues. The CDR3 sequence: CASSGGSDSGGDYYEQYF. Written as DNA, the CDR3 is TGTGCCAGCAGCGGCGGTTCGGATAGCGGGGGGGATTACTACGAGCAGTACTTC.

The gene calls are TRBV9 and TRBJ2-7; TRBD2 matches 7 bases. CDR3 length: 13 amino acids. CDR1 and CDR2 from the germline V gene are SGDLS and YYNGEE. V trimming: 3 bases; J trimming: 9 bases; junction bases outside the gene matches: 9. CDR3 coding DNA: TGTGCCAGCAGCGGTACGGGGGGACGCGGGCAGTACTTC. It translates to CASSGTGGRGQYF.

The chain combines TRBV6-5 with TRBJ2-3, with 12 positions matching TRBD2. V trimming: 3 bases; J trimming: 4 bases; junction bases outside the gene matches: 5. Germline loops: CDR1 MNHEY, CDR2 SVGAGI. The CDR3 covers 16 residues. The CDR3 reads CASSYPPSGGADTQYF. CDR3 nucleotides: TGTGCCAGCAGTTATCCACCTAGCGGGGGGGCAGATACGCAGTATTTT.